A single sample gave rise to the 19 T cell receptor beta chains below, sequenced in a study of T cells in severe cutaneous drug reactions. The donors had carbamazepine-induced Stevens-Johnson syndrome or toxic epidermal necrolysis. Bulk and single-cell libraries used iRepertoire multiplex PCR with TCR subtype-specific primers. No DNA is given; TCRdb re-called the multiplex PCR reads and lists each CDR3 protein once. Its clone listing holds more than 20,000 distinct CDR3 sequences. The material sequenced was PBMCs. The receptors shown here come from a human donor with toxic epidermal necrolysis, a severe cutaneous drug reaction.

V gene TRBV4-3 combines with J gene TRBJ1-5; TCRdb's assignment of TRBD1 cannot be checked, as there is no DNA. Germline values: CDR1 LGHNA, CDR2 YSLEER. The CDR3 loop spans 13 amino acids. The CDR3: CASSQGWGQPQHF.

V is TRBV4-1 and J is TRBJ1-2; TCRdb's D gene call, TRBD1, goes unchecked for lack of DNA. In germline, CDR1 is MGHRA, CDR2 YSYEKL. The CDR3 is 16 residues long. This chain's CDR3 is CASSQDSRGISYGYTF.

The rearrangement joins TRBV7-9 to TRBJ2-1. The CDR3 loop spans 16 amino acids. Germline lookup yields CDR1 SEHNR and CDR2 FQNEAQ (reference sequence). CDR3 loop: CASSLWTGTPYNEQFF.

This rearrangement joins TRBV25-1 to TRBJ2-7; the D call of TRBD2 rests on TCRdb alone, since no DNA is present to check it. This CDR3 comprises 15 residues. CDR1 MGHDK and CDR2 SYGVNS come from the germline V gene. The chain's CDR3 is CASSEGLAGVAEQYF.

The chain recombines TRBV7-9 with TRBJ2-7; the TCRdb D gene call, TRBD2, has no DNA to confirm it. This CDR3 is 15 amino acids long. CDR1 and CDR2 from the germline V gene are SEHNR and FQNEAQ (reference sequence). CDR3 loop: CASSLGWRGAPEQYF.

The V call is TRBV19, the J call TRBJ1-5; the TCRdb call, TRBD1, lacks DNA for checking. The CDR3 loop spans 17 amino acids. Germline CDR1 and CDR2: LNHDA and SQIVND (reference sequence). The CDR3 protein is CASRLLGQYYSNQPQHF.

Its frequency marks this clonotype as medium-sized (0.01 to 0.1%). The CDR3 loop reads CASSLDPGGREAFF. The rearrangement links TRBV7-6 to TRBJ1-1; the TCRdb call, TRBD1, lacks DNA for checking. Germline V CDR1 and CDR2: SGHVS, FNYEAQ. CDR3 size: 14 residues.

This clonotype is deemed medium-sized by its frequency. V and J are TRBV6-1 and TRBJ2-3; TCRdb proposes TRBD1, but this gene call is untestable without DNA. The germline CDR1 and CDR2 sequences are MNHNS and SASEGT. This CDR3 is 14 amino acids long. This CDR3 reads CASSEPQGADTQYF.

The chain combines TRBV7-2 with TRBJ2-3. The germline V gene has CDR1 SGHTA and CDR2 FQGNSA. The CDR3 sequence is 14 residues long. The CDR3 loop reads CASSLWGSTDTQYF.

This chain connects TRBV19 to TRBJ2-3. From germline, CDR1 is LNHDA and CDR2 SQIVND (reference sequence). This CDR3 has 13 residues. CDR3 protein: CASSGTSTDTQYF.

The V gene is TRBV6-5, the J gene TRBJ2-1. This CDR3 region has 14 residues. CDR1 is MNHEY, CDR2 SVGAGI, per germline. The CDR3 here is CASSRLSSYNEQFF.

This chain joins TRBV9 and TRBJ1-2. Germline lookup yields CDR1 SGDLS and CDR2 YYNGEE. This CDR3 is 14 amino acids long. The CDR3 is CASSVDTRLMGYTF.

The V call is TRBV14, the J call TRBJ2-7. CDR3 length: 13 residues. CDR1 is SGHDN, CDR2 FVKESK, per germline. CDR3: CASSQVRDSEQYF.

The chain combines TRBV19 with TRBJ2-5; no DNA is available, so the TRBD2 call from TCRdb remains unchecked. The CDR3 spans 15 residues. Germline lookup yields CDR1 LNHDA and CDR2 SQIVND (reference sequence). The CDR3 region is CASSDEGLADETQYF. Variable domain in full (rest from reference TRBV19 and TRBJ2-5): DGGITQSPKYLFRKEGQNVTLSCEQNLNHDAMYWYRQDPGQGLRLIYYSQIVNDFQKGDIAEGYSVSREKKESFPLTVTSAQKNPTAFYLCASSDEGLADETQYFGPGTRLLVL.

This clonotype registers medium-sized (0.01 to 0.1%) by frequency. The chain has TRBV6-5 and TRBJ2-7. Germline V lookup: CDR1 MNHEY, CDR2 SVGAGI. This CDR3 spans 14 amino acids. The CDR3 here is CASSPRWGSYEQYF.

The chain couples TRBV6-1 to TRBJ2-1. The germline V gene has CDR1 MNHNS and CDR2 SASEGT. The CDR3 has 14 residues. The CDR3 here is CASSEATARTEQFF.

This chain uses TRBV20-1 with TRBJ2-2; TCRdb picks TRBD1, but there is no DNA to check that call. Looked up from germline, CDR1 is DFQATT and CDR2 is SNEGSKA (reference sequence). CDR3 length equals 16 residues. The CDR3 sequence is CSAREVDRGNTGELFF.

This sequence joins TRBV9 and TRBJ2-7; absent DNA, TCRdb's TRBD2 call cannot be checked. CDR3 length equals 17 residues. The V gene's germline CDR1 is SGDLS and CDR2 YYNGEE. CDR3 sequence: CASSVAAGVSGAYEQYF.

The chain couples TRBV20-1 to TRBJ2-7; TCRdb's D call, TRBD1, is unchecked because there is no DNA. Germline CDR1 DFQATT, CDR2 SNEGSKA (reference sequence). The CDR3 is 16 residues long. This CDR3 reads CSASGTAGQGTREQYF.